This T cell receptor beta chain stems from a study of blood T cells in healthy people across ages. Trimming removed 0 bases at V and 4 bases at J, with 11 bases between. CDR3 length: 15 residues. The germline CDR1 and CDR2 sequences are SGHRS and YFSETQ. In its sample, this clonotype was seen once. Isolated PBMCs totaled at least 6 million in each sample. Then a second PCR, running about 6 to 11 cycles, was carried out with a sample-barcoded 5' primer and a J-beta primer mix. TCRdb independently ran MiXCR on the 5' RACE reads; one entry per CDR3 protein. The sample lists approximately 1,100,000 distinct CDR3 sequences, 40% to 55% occurring once.

The source is a woman aged 60 to 75 in good health. Sequenced input: blood. The rearrangement uses TRBV5-1 and TRBJ2-1, with D possibly called TRBD1 or TRBD2 (5 bases each). The CDR3 is CASSLAARGYNEQFF. CDR3 DNA: TGCGCCAGCAGCTTGGCCGCGAGGGGATACAATGAGCAGTTCTTC.